This T cell receptor beta chain was captured by sequencing in a study of cytomegalovirus exposure and HLA in healthy donors. Study at large: When about 400 donors were genotyped, about 80% of them were found to fall in the Caucasian-associated ancestry cluster.

Germline CDR1 is SGHTS and CDR2 is YDEGEE. Trimming left V 0 bases short and J 5 bases short, with 14 bases between. This CDR3 region has 15 residues. Primers included in the PCR were 60 Vbeta and 13 Jbeta primers. Profiling relied on immunoSEQ multiplex PCR, and the TCRdb table lists in-frame clones only, not all of them. The data contain some 170,000 clones, about 9% of them singletons. Nominally healthy donors were sampled, though unrecorded immune exposures were likely. About this clone: Its antigen is not identified.

The study, taken as a whole, reports: Segments of the TCR beta V type were, in most cases, productive about 87% or about 30% of the time in an earlier analysis. Evidence from a later analysis indicated that most CMV-associated TCR beta chains looked HLA-restricted.

This TCR was sampled from a woman in her 30s in good health and CMV-seropositive. Sequenced: PBMCs. The chain has TRBV5-8 and TRBJ2-5; tentative D call: TRBD2 (5 bases). The CDR3 sequence: CASSLDPGSRETQYF. CDR3 coding DNA: TGTGCCAGCAGCTTGGATCCGGGGAGTAGGGAGACCCAGTACTTC. The whole variable domain, filled in from reference TRBV5-8 and TRBJ2-5, reads EAGVTQSPTHLIKTRGQQATLRCSPISGHTSVYWYQQALGLGLQFLLWYDEGEERNRGNFPPRFSGRQFPNYSSELNVNALELEDSALYLCASSLDPGSRETQYFGPGTRLLVL.